The TCR beta chain under discussion was sequenced for a study of blood T cell repertoires in COVID-19. Background on the study: Acute and convalescent COVID-19 samples came from the United States, Italy and Spain. T cells, B-cell-depleted T cells, or PBMCs provided the cDNA or gDNA that served as material.

In the study's own analysis: Reference gene primer amplification gave nucleated cell count estimates. The protocol was immunoSEQ multiplex PCR, while the TCRdb copy is restricted to in-frame clones and leaves out a portion. V and J calls and clone size are copied from that table; D and trimming were computed from the DNA. The sample holds hundreds of thousands of clones; nearly 90% are singletons and the top ten take 9% to 9.5%. V lost 4 bases and J 5 bases, leaving 18 bases between the germline ends. This CDR3 is built from 16 residues. Germline CDR1 reads SGHVS; CDR2 reads FNYEAQ. The clonotype originates from a man aged 18 to 35 with active or convalescent COVID-19. Material: peripheral blood. The chain combines TRBV7-6 with TRBJ2-1; TRBD1 might be the D (5 bases). CDR3 in amino acids: CASSSPDKVINNEQFF. For the CDR3, the DNA is TGTGCCAGCAGCTCCCCGGACAAAGTCATAAACAATGAGCAGTTCTTC.